The sequence of this T cell receptor beta chain was determined in a study of blood T cell repertoires in COVID-19. Generated by immunoSEQ multiplex PCR, the TCRdb table keeps only in-frame clones and is missing some. The sample holds 200,000 to 250,000 clones; about 91% are singletons and the top ten take 1.5%. Per the germline V gene, CDR1 is SGHTA and CDR2 is FQGNSA. The CDR3 is made up of 14 amino acids. As for this clone: One end of the junction varies from germline; a read error may be responsible.

Sequencing used peripheral blood. The gene calls are TRBV7-2 and TRBJ2-5; the match to TRBD2 covers 11 bases. This receptor was identified in a man aged 18 to 35 with active or convalescent COVID-19. The CDR3: CASSIAGGPGTQYF. The CDR3 nucleotides are TGTGCCAGCAGCATAGCGGGAGGGCCAGGGACCCAGTACTTC.